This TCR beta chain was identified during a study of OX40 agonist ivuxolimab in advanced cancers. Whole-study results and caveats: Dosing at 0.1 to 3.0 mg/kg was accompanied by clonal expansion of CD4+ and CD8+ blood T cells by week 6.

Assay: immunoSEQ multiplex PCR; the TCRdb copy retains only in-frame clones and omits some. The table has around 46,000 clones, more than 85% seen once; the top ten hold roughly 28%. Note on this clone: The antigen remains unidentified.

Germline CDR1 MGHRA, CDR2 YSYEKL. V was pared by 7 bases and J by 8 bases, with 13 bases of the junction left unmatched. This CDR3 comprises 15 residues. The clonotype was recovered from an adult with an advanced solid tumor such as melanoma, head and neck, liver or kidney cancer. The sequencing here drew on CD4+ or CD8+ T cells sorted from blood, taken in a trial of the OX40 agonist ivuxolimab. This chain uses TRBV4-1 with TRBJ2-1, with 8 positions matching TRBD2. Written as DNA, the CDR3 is TGCGCCAGCAACACCAATAGCCTAGCGGGCTATGAGCAGTTCTTC. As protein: CASNTNSLAGYEQFF.